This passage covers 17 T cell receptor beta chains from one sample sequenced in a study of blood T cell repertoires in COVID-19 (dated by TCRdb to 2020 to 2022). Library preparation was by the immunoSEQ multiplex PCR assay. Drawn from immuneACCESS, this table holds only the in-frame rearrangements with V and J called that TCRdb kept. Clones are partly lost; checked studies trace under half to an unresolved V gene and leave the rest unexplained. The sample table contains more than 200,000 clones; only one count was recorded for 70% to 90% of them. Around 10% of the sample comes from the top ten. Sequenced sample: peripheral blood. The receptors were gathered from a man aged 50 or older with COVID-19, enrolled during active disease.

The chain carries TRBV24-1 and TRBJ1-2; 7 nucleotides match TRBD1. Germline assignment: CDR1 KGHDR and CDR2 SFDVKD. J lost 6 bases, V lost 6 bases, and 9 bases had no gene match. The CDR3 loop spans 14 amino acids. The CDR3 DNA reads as TGTGCCACCAGTTCTAGACAGGGAATCCATGGCTACACCTTC. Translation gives CATSSRQGIHGYTF.

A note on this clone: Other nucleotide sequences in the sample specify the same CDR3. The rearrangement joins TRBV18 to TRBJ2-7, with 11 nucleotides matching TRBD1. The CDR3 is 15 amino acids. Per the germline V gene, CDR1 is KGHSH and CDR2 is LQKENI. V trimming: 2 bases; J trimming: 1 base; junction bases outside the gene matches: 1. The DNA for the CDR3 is TGTGCCAGCTCACCAGGGACAGGGGGTTCCTACGAGCAGTACTTC. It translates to CASSPGTGGSYEQYF.

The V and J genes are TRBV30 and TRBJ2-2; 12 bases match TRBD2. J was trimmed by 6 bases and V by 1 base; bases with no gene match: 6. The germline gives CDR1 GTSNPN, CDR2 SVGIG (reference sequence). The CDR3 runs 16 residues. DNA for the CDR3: TGTGCCTGGAGTGCCGGACTAGCGGGACGGGCCGGGGAGCTGTTTTTT. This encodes CAWSAGLAGRAGELFF.

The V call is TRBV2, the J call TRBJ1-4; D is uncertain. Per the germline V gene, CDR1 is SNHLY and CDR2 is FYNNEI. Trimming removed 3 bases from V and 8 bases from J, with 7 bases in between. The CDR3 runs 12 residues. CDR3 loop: CASSESGEKLFF. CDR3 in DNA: TGTGCCAGCAGTGAGTCCGGGGAAAAACTGTTTTTT. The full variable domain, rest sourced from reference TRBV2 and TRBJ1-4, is EPEVTQTPSHQVTQMGQEVILRCVPISNHLYFYWYRQILGQKVEFLVSFYNNEISEKSEIFDDQFSVERPDGSNFTLKIRSTKLEDSAMYFCASSESGEKLFFGSGTQLSVL.

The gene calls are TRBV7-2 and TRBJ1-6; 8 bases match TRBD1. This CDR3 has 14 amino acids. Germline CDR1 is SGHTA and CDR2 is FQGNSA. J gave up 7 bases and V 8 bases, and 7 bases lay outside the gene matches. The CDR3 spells CASGQGTGNSPLHF. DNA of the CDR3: TGTGCCAGCGGACAGGGTACAGGAAATTCACCCCTCCACTTT.

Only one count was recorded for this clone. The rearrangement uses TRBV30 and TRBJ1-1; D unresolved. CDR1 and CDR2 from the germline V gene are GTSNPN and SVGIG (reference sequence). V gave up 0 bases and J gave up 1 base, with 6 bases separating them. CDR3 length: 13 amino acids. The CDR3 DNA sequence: TGTGCCTGGAGTGTAGCAGGGAACACTGAAGCTTTCTTT. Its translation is CAWSVAGNTEAFF.

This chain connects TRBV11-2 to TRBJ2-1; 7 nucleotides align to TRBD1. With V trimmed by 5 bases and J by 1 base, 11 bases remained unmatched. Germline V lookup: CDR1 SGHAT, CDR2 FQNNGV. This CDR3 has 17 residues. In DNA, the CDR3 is TGTGCCAGCAGCCCTTGGGGACAGACATCATCCTACAATGAGCAGTTCTTC. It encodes CASSPWGQTSSYNEQFF. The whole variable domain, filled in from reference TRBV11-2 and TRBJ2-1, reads EAGVAQSPRYKIIEKRQSVAFWCNPISGHATLYWYQQILGQGPKLLIQFQNNGVVDDSQLPKDRFSAERLKGVDSTLKIQPAKLEDSAVYLCASSPWGQTSSYNEQFFGPGTRLTVL.

The CDR3 loop reads CASSQRQGAYEQYF. The CDR3 bases are TGTGCCAGCAGCCAACGACAGGGGGCCTACGAGCAGTACTTC. The rearrangement joins TRBV7-9 to TRBJ2-7; 9 bases are a match to TRBD1. This CDR3 spans 14 amino acids. J gave up 2 bases and V 5 bases, and 4 bases lay outside the gene matches. Germline V gene data show CDR1 as SEHNR and CDR2 as FQNEAQ (reference sequence).

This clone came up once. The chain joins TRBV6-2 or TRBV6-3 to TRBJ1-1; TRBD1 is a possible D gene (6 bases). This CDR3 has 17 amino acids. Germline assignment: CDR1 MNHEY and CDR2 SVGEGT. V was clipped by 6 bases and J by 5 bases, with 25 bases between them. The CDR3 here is CASRPRQTAQGKTEAFF. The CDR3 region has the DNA TGTGCCAGCAGGCCTCGTCAGACGGCACAGGGAAAAACTGAAGCTTTCTTT.

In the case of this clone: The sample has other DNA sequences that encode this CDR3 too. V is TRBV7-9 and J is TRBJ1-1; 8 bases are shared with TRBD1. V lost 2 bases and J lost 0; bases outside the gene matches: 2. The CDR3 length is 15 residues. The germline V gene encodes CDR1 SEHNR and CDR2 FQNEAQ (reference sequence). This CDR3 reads CASSLRTGLNTEAFF. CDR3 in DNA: TGTGCCAGCAGCTTACGGACAGGGTTGAACACTGAAGCTTTCTTT.

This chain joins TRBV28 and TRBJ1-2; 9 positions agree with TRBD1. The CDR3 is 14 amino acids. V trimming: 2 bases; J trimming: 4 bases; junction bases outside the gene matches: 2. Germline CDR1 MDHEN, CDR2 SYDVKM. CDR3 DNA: TGTGCCAGCAGTTTAGGGACAGGGCTCTATGGCTACACCTTC. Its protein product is CASSLGTGLYGYTF.

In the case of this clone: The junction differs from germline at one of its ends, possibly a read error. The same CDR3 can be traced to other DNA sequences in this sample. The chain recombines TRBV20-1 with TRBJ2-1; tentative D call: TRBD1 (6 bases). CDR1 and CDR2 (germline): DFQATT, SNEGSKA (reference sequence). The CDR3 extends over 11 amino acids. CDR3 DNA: TGCAGTGCGAGAGGGGGAGTTGAGCAGTTCTTC. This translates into CSARGGVEQFF.

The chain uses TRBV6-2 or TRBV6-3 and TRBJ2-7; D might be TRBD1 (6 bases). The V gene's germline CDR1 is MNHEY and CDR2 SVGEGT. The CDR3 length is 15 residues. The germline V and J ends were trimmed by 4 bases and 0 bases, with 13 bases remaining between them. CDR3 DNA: TGTGCCAGCAGTTCCCGACAGGCCGTCTCCTACGAGCAGTACTTC. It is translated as CASSSRQAVSYEQYF.

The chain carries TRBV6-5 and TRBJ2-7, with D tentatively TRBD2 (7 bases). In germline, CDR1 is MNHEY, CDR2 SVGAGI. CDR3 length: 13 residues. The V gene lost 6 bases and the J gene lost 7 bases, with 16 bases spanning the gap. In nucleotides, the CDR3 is TGTGCCAGCAGGTTCCCGGGGGGCTTAGAGCAGTACTTC. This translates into CASRFPGGLEQYF.

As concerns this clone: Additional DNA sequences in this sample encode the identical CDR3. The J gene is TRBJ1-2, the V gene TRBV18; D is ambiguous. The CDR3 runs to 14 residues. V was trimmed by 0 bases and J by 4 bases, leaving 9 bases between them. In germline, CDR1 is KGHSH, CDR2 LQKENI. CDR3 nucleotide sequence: TGTGCCAGCTCACCACCGGGCCGGGGCTATGGCTACACCTTC. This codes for CASSPPGRGYGYTF.

This CDR3 reads CASSRRGEAGLQETQYF. The CDR3, as DNA: TGTGCCAGCAGCCGTCGAGGGGAAGCGGGACTTCAGGAGACCCAGTACTTC. V and J are TRBV9 and TRBJ2-5; TRBD2 matches at 7 bases. The CDR3 sequence is 17 residues long. After removal of 4 bases from V and 5 bases from J, the junction contained 17 bases not matched to a gene. Germline V gene sequence: CDR1 SGDLS, CDR2 YYNGEE.

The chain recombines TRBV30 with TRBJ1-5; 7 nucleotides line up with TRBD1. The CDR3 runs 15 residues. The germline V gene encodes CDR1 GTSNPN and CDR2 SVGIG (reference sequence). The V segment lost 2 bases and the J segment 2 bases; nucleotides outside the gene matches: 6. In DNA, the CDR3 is TGTGCCTGGAGTACAGGGGTAGTCGGCAATCAGCCCCAGCATTTT. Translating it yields CAWSTGVVGNQPQHF.